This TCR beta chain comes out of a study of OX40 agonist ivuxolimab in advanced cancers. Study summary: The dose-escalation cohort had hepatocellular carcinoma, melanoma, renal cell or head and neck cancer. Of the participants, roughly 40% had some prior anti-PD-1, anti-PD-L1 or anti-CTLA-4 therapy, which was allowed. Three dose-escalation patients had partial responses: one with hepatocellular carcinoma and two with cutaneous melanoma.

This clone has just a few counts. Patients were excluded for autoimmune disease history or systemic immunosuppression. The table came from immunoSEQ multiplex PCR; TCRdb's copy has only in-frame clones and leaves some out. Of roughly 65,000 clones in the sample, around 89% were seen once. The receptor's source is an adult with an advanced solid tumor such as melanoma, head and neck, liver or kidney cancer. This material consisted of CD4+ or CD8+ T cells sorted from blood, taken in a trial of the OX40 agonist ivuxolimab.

The CDR3 bases are TGTGCCAGCAGTTTGGTATGGGACGAGCAGTACTTC. The encoded protein is CASSLVWDEQYF. The V and J genes are TRBV28 and TRBJ2-7; D ambiguous. This CDR3 spans 12 amino acids. The ends were cut back, 3 bases at V and 5 bases at J, with 8 bases in the middle. Germline V gene sequence: CDR1 MDHEN, CDR2 SYDVKM.